What follows describes a single TCR beta chain. The record originates from a study of blood T cell repertoires in COVID-19. Study overall: Sources were T cells, B-cell-depleted T cells, or PBMCs; the material itself was cDNA or gDNA.

Germline CDR1 reads GTSNPN; CDR2 reads SVGIG (reference sequence). There are 11 residues in the CDR3. Between the trimmed V and J ends, which lost 4 bases and 7 bases, there was a span of 10 bases. Method: immunoSEQ multiplex PCR; TCRdb's copy keeps in-frame clones and lacks some. The data show 110,000 or so clones, with 80% to 90% seen just once and roughly 8% held by the top ten. V gene TRBV30 combines with J gene TRBJ1-1; no reliable D call. The specimen was peripheral blood. The sequence was obtained from a man aged 65 to 85 who had recovered from COVID-19. CDR3: CAWTLRSEAFF. CDR3 nucleotide sequence: TGTGCCTGGACCCTGAGAAGTGAAGCTTTCTTT.